A single TCR beta chain is shown here with its context. Germline CDR1 is MGHRA and CDR2 is YSYEKL. Trimming took 3 bases from V and 0 from J; bases not matched to a gene: 13. This CDR3 spans 18 amino acids. Method: immunoSEQ multiplex PCR; TCRdb's copy keeps in-frame clones and lacks some. The profile shows 120,000 to 150,000 clones, around nine tenths of them singletons. This entry is derived from a study of blood T cell repertoires in COVID-19. Overall study context: Collection of acute and convalescent COVID-19 samples took place in the United States, Italy and Spain.

Material for sequencing was peripheral blood. This sequence joins TRBV4-1 and TRBJ1-2; 7 bases line up with TRBD1. The TCR comes from a woman between 45 and 60 years old with active or convalescent COVID-19. CDR3 loop: CASSQPRDRARANYGYTF. CDR3 DNA sequence: TGCGCCAGCAGCCAGCCCCGGGACAGAGCTCGAGCTAACTATGGCTACACCTTC.